These 30 T cell receptor beta chains came from one sample sequenced in a study of graft-versus-host responses after intestinal transplantation. This table comes from immunoSEQ multiplex PCR, and its TCRdb copy is limited to in-frame clones, with some not included. The top ten hold roughly 0.1% of the sample, which has tens of thousands of clones, about nine tenths seen once. Antigens of these TCRs are unknown. The material was unstimulated CD4+ T cells sorted from spleen or lymph node cells, obtained before intestinal transplant. The receptors shown here come from a human donor who received an intestinal transplant.

V usage is TRBV9 and J usage is TRBJ1-1; no clear D gene. The CDR3 consists of 14 residues. Germline CDR1 reads SGDLS; CDR2 reads YYNGEE. Between the trimmed V and J ends, which lost 0 bases and 0 bases, there was a span of 6 bases. CDR3 in amino acids: CASSVGQMNTEAFF. The CDR3 coding sequence is TGTGCCAGCAGCGTAGGGCAGATGAACACTGAAGCTTTCTTT.

This clone was observed once. This chain links TRBV7-8 with TRBJ2-1; 10 positions match TRBD1. The V and J ends lost 5 bases and 2 bases, in that order; junction bases with no gene match: 12. Germline CDR1 reads SGHVS; CDR2 reads FQNEAQ. The CDR3 extends over 18 amino acids. CDR3 nucleotides: TGTGCCAGCAGCACTAAAAGACCGGGACAGGGGCCCTACAATGAGCAGTTCTTC. Translating it yields CASSTKRPGQGPYNEQFF.

The chain joins TRBV7-9 to TRBJ1-6; a possible D gene is TRBD1 (6 bases). The germline CDR1 and CDR2 sequences are SEHNR and FQNEAQ (reference sequence). The V gene lost 5 bases and the J gene lost 8 bases, with 10 bases spanning the gap. The CDR3 loop spans 13 amino acids. The CDR3 coding sequence is TGTGCCAGCAGCGTGACAGGTTATTCACCCCTCCACTTT. Its translation is CASSVTGYSPLHF.

Here the CDR3 DNA reads TGTGCCAGCAGCTTACTCGGACAGGGGGGAAGGAACACTGAAGCTTTCTTT. Amino acids: CASSLLGQGGRNTEAFF. This rearrangement joins TRBV7-8 to TRBJ1-1, with 10 bases fitting TRBD1. V lost 2 bases and J lost 1; bases outside the gene matches: 7. Germline CDR1 SGHVS, CDR2 FQNEAQ. The CDR3 is 17 amino acids.

The rearrangement joins TRBV5-1 to TRBJ2-7; TRBD1 is a possible D gene (5 bases). The CDR3 spans 15 residues. Between the trimmed V and J ends, which lost 0 bases and 0 bases, there was a span of 10 bases. The germline V gene encodes CDR1 SGHRS and CDR2 YFSETQ. The CDR3 DNA is TGCGCCAGCAGCTTGGATCCAGGGATCTCCTACGAGCAGTACTTC. Its translation is CASSLDPGISYEQYF.

This sequence joins TRBV6-5 and TRBJ2-1, with TRBD1 matching 7 bases. Trimming at V came to 2 bases and at J to 5 bases, leaving 3 bases not matched to a gene. Germline CDR1 MNHEY, CDR2 SVGAGI. The CDR3 covers 14 residues. CDR3 bases: TGTGCCAGCAGTTACGACAGGGAAAACAATGAGCAGTTCTTC. Protein: CASSYDRENNEQFF.

The chain couples TRBV7-9 to TRBJ2-3, with 7 bases fitting TRBD1. The CDR3 runs 13 residues. After removal of 2 bases from V and 5 bases from J, the junction contained 1 base not matched to a gene. Germline V CDR1 and CDR2: SEHNR, FQNEAQ (reference sequence). The CDR3 bases are TGTGCCAGCAGCTTACAGGGGGTAGATACGCAGTATTTT. Its protein product is CASSLQGVDTQYF.

The chain has TRBV5-1 and TRBJ2-7, with a weak D call TRBD2 (5 bases). With 0 bases removed from V and 2 bases from J, the gap between germline ends came to 12 bases. The CDR3 extends over 15 amino acids. Per germline, CDR1 SGHRS and CDR2 YFSETQ. CDR3 sequence reads: CASSLVGGGPYEQYF. In nucleotides, the CDR3 is TGCGCCAGCAGCTTGGTTGGAGGCGGCCCCTACGAGCAGTACTTC.

The chain combines TRBV5-1 with TRBJ2-7; 8 nucleotides line up with TRBD1. The CDR3 contains 13 residues. Germline-derived CDR1 and CDR2 are SGHRS and YFSETQ. Trimming cost V 0 bases and J 10 bases; bases outside gene matches: 6. The CDR3 DNA reads TGCGCCAGCAGCTTGGGTCAGGGGGCATTACAGTACTTC. It translates to CASSLGQGALQYF.

The chain joins TRBV2 to TRBJ2-7, with unresolved D. Germline loops: CDR1 SNHLY, CDR2 FYNNEI. Trimming pared 5 bases from V and 3 bases from J, leaving 8 bases between. The CDR3 runs to 12 residues. The CDR3: CASSSQYYEQYF. CDR3 sequence (DNA): TGTGCCAGCAGTTCACAGTACTACGAGCAGTACTTC.

As DNA, the CDR3 is TGTGCCAGCTCCCAACAAGATACGCAGTATTTT. Its protein is CASSQQDTQYF. V is TRBV18 and J is TRBJ2-3; D unclear. Germline V CDR1 and CDR2: KGHSH, LQKENI. The CDR3 has 11 residues. Trimming took 6 bases from V and 5 from J, leaving 6 bases between them.

The V and J genes are TRBV5-6 and TRBJ1-2, with 12 bases matching TRBD1. Germline V CDR1 and CDR2: SGHDT, YYEEEE. This CDR3 is 18 amino acids long. J gave up 4 bases and V 1 base, and 11 bases lay outside the gene matches. CDR3 in amino acids: CASSLLWDRGQGTYGYTF. CDR3 in DNA: TGTGCCAGCAGCTTGTTGTGGGACAGGGGGCAAGGGACCTATGGCTACACCTTC.

This clone was found once. The chain joins TRBV7-9 to TRBJ2-1, with 12 bases aligning to TRBD1. The germline CDR1 and CDR2 sequences are SEHNR and FQNEAQ (reference sequence). V lost 2 bases and J lost 6; bases outside the gene matches: 5. The CDR3 has 16 residues. CDR3 coding DNA: TGTGCCAGCAGCTTACCCGGGACAGGGGGCCTCAATGAGCAGTTCTTC. It codes for CASSLPGTGGLNEQFF.

J is TRBJ1-1 and V is TRBV9; no clear D gene. Germline loops: CDR1 SGDLS, CDR2 YYNGEE. Trimming pared 2 bases from V and 1 base from J, leaving 9 bases between. The CDR3 runs to 14 residues. In DNA form, the CDR3 reads TGTGCCAGCAGCGTGGCAGGAAAGAACACTGAAGCTTTCTTT. It is translated as CASSVAGKNTEAFF.

The rearrangement uses TRBV19 and TRBJ2-7, with a tentative D call TRBD2 (5 bases). V lost 4 bases and J lost 3, with 13 bases in between. The length of the CDR3 is 14 residues. Germline-derived CDR1 and CDR2 are LNHDA and SQIVND (reference sequence). The CDR3 sequence: CASSRGKAGYEQYF. DNA for the CDR3: TGTGCCAGTAGTAGGGGAAAGGCGGGCTACGAGCAGTACTTC.

Details on this clone: At one end, the junction sequence differs from germline, possibly due to a read error. The CDR3 region is CASSQGRPKGF. DNA for the CDR3: TGCGCCAGCAGTCAAGGCAGGCCAAAAGGCTTC. This chain connects TRBV23-1 to TRBJ2-7, with D unresolved. TRBV23-1 is marked as an open reading frame, function uncertain. CDR3 size: 11 residues.

The rearrangement links TRBV2 to TRBJ2-3; a possible D gene is TRBD1 (5 bases). Trimming removed 0 bases at V and 6 bases at J, with 16 bases between. Germline V gene data show CDR1 as SNHLY and CDR2 as FYNNEI. The CDR3 consists of 16 residues. The CDR3 region is CASSEARVSRADTQYF. CDR3 in DNA: TGTGCCAGCAGTGAAGCCAGGGTATCAAGGGCCGATACGCAGTATTTT.

V is TRBV10-1 and J is TRBJ2-5, with 10 bases aligning to TRBD2. The V gene end was trimmed by 6 bases and the J gene end by 4 bases; junction bases not matched to a gene: 8. The CDR3 covers 15 residues. The germline V gene encodes CDR1 WNHNN and CDR2 SYGVQD (reference sequence). CDR3 sequence reads: CASSQGLAELETQYF. The CDR3 DNA reads TGCGCCAGCAGCCAAGGACTAGCGGAGTTAGAGACCCAGTACTTC.

V and J are TRBV29-1 and TRBJ1-3, with TRBD1 matching over 9 bases. Germline V CDR1 and CDR2: SQVTM, ANQGSEA. The CDR3 spans 13 residues. The V and J ends lost 5 bases and 4 bases, in that order; junction bases with no gene match: 3. CDR3 nucleotide sequence: TGCAGCGTTCCGGGACAGGGCGGAAACACCATATATTTT. Protein sequence: CSVPGQGGNTIYF. Full variable domain (outside the CDR3, taken from reference TRBV29-1 and TRBJ1-3): SAVISQKPSRDICQRGTSLTIQCQVDSQVTMMFWYRQQPGQSLTLIATANQGSEATYESGFVIDKFPISRPNLTFSTLTVSNMSPEDSSIYLCSVPGQGGNTIYFGEGSWLTVV.

V is TRBV7-9 and J is TRBJ1-1, with TRBD1 identical over 8 bases. The V and J ends lost 3 bases and 9 bases, in that order; junction bases with no gene match: 9. CDR3 length: 14 residues. Germline CDR1 SEHNR, CDR2 FQNEAQ (reference sequence). In DNA, the CDR3 is TGTGCCAGCAGCTTCGGACAGGGCCGGGCTAAAGCTTTCTTT. Its protein product is CASSFGQGRAKAFF.

The J gene is TRBJ1-4, the V gene TRBV19; D remains ambiguous. The germline gives CDR1 LNHDA, CDR2 SQIVND (reference sequence). There are 13 residues in the CDR3. Trimming removed 5 bases from V and 4 bases from J, with 8 bases in between. The CDR3 reads CASSPRGNEKLFF. CDR3 in DNA: TGTGCCAGTAGTCCCCGGGGTAATGAAAAACTGTTTTTT.

J is TRBJ1-3 and V is TRBV6-6; 9 nucleotides line up with TRBD1. Germline values: CDR1 MNHNY, CDR2 SVGAGI (reference sequence). V was pared by 8 bases and J by 0 bases, with 5 bases of the junction left unmatched. The CDR3 sequence is 15 residues long. CDR3 amino acids: CASVDRGFSGNTIYF. DNA of the CDR3: TGTGCCAGCGTTGACAGGGGGTTCTCTGGAAACACCATATATTTT.

This clone was observed a handful of times. V is TRBV19 and J is TRBJ2-1; tentatively, D is TRBD1 (5 bases). The V gene's germline CDR1 is LNHDA and CDR2 SQIVND (reference sequence). Trimming shortened V by 3 bases and J by 7 bases, and 13 bases separated the two germline ends. This CDR3 is built from 14 residues. This chain's CDR3 is CASSMGWGANEQFF. The CDR3 region has the DNA TGTGCCAGTAGTATGGGCTGGGGCGCTAATGAGCAGTTCTTC.

The J gene is TRBJ2-4, the V gene TRBV7-2; 7 nucleotides match TRBD2. V lost 3 bases and J lost 3; bases outside the gene matches: 14. CDR3 length: 18 residues. Germline CDR1 is SGHTA and CDR2 is FQGNSA. The CDR3: CASSFLGGSVVGKNIQYF. The CDR3, as DNA: TGTGCCAGCAGCTTTTTGGGGGGGTCTGTCGTTGGCAAAAACATTCAGTACTTC.

This rearrangement joins TRBV6-6 to TRBJ2-7; 7 bases line up with TRBD2. Germline lookup yields CDR1 MNHNY and CDR2 SVGAGI (reference sequence). The J segment lost 1 base and the V segment lost 6 bases, leaving 9 bases of the junction unmatched. The CDR3 is made up of 15 amino acids. CDR3 in amino acids: CASSPGGPFSYEQYF. The CDR3 DNA is TGTGCCAGCAGCCCGGGGGGTCCCTTTTCCTACGAGCAGTACTTC.

This chain joins TRBV27 and TRBJ1-1; 8 positions agree with TRBD1. This CDR3 comprises 18 residues. V trimming: 1 base; J trimming: 1 base; junction bases outside the gene matches: 11. From germline, CDR1 is MNHEY and CDR2 SMNVEV (reference sequence). The CDR3 here is CASSLFGQGALRNTEAFF. The CDR3 region has the DNA TGTGCCAGCAGTTTATTTGGGCAGGGGGCTCTCAGGAACACTGAAGCTTTCTTT.

A single count supports this clone. V gene TRBV2 combines with J gene TRBJ2-1; D is ambiguous. CDR1 SNHLY and CDR2 FYNNEI come from the germline V gene. V dropped 4 bases and J dropped 4 bases, with 8 bases sitting between them. The CDR3 consists of 13 residues. In nucleotides, the CDR3 is TGTGCCAGCAGTGTCGTCACATACAATGAGCAGTTCTTC. It specifies CASSVVTYNEQFF. Filled out from reference TRBV2 and TRBJ2-1, the complete variable domain reads EPEVTQTPSHQVTQMGQEVILRCVPISNHLYFYWYRQILGQKVEFLVSFYNNEISEKSEIFDDQFSVERPDGSNFTLKIRSTKLEDSAMYFCASSVVTYNEQFFGPGTRLTVL.

This clone was seen only once. The rearrangement uses TRBV5-1 and TRBJ2-6; 14 bases align to TRBD2. CDR1 and CDR2 (germline): SGHRS, YFSETQ. J gave up 0 bases and V 0 bases, and 5 bases lay outside the gene matches. This CDR3 spans 20 amino acids. The CDR3 loop reads CASSLVGGLAGVSGANVLTF. DNA for the CDR3: TGCGCCAGCAGCTTGGTTGGGGGACTAGCGGGGGTCTCTGGGGCCAACGTCCTGACTTTC.

This chain connects TRBV23-1 to TRBJ2-5; TRBD1 agrees at 9 bases. TRBV23-1 counts as an open reading frame of uncertain function. The CDR3 has 16 amino acids. V shed 4 bases and J 2 bases; nucleotides not matched to a gene: 8. CDR3 in DNA: TGCGCCAGCAGTCCCCGACAGGGGGGCGAGCAAGAGACCCAGTACTTC. It specifies CASSPRQGGEQETQYF.

V is TRBV5-1 and J is TRBJ1-1, with a possible D match to TRBD1 (6 bases). This CDR3 is built from 15 residues. The V gene lost 3 bases and the J gene lost 0 bases, with 12 bases spanning the gap. Germline assignment: CDR1 SGHRS and CDR2 YFSETQ. The CDR3 is CASSWDTPLNTEAFF. The CDR3 DNA reads TGCGCCAGCAGCTGGGACACCCCGCTGAACACTGAAGCTTTCTTT.